This entry is about one T cell receptor beta chain. V shed 7 bases and J 1 base; nucleotides not matched to a gene: 6. The CDR3 is 14 residues long. Germline V gene sequence: CDR1 MNHEY, CDR2 SVGAGI. The data were obtained in a study of cytomegalovirus exposure and HLA in healthy donors. The protocol was immunoSEQ multiplex PCR, while the TCRdb copy is restricted to in-frame clones and leaves out a portion. This sample has around 170,000 clones, with 85% found just once. This chain links TRBV6-5 with TRBJ1-1, with 7 bases identical to TRBD1. This receptor was obtained from a man between 18 and 29 years old in good health and CMV-seropositive. The sequenced sample consisted of PBMCs. CDR3 residues: CASTKNRGNTEAFF. Written as DNA, the CDR3 is TGTGCCAGCACCAAGAACAGGGGGAACACTGAAGCTTTCTTT.